These T cell receptor beta chains were read from a single sample in a study of T cell repertoires in cytomegalovirus infection. Their target antigens are unknown. Using its own MiXCR run on the reads, TCRdb lists one record per CDR3 protein. The repertoire holds 100,000 to 150,000 distinct CDR3 sequences, with 32% as singletons. The source material was CD8+ T cells from cultured PBMCs, sampled from culture after CMV antigen stimulation. Receptors originate from a human donor in good health (CMV status not recorded). Some clones in this sample may be carry-over from other donors' samples. The CDR3 runs from the conserved cysteine through the conserved F or W. The D gene is left open where the match is weak. A clone size is listed for some rows: how often the clone was seen (once, few, many), or a class if it is expanded.

few | TRBJ2-7 | . | TRBV7-9 | TGTGCCAGCAGCTTAGGCTACTACGAGCAGTACTTC | CASSLGYYEQYF
. | TRBJ2-1 | . | TRBV6-2/TRBV6-3 | TGTGCCAGCACCACCACAGGGTACAATGAGCAGTTCTTC | CASTTTGYNEQFF
. | TRBJ2-7 | . | TRBV4-3 | TGCGCCAGCAGCCAAGATTCCCAGGGGTACAACGAGCAGTACTTC | CASSQDSQGYNEQYF
. | TRBJ2-7 | TRBD1 | TRBV7-9 | TGTGCCAGCAGCGGAGTGACAGGGGCCTACGAGCAGTACTTC | CASSGVTGAYEQYF
few | TRBJ1-3 | TRBD1 | TRBV6-2/TRBV6-3 | TGTGCCAGCAGTTATCGACAGGGAACTGGAAACACCATATATTTT | CASSYRQGTGNTIYF
. | TRBJ1-1 | . | TRBV6-1 | TGTGCCAGCAGTGAGGGGAGGGCTGAAGCTTTCTTT | CASSEGRAEAFF
. | TRBJ2-3 | TRBD2 | TRBV12-3/TRBV12-4 | TGTGCCAGCAGTTTCTCGCGGGGGGCCACAGATACGCAGTATTTT | CASSFSRGATDTQYF
. | TRBJ2-7 | . | TRBV5-5 | TGTGCCAGCAGCTTGTGGGGGAGCTCCTACGAGCAGTACTTC | CASSLWGSSYEQYF
. | TRBJ2-3 | . | TRBV6-5 | TGTGCCAGCAGTTACCGGCCGAGCACAGATACGCAGTATTTT | CASSYRPSTDTQYF
few | TRBJ1-1 | . | TRBV6-5 | TGTGCCAGCAGTCTCAACTCCGAGGGCAGCGCTGAAGCTTTCTTT | CASSLNSEGSAEAFF
few | TRBJ1-1 | . | TRBV30 | TGTGCCTGGCATTATCGGGGTAGGGACACTGAAGCTTTCTTT | CAWHYRGRDTEAFF
. | TRBJ2-1 | TRBD2 | TRBV9 | TGTGCCAGCAGCGGCCAGACAGTTAGCGGGCTTCACAATGAGCAGTTCTTC | CASSGQTVSGLHNEQFF
many | TRBJ2-5 | TRBD2 | TRBV20-1 | TGCAGTGCTAGAGGGGAAGCGGGGGGAACACAAGAGACCCAGTACTTC | CSARGEAGGTQETQYF